The 17 T cell receptor beta chains reported below all come from one sample, sequenced in a study of blood T cell repertoires in COVID-19. TCRdb keeps only in-frame clones here, not all; method: immunoSEQ multiplex PCR. Of about 200,000 clones in the sample, 85% to 90% were seen once. The sequenced sample consisted of peripheral blood. Receptors originate from a woman between 65 and 79 years old with acute or convalescent COVID-19.

This rearrangement joins TRBV19 to TRBJ2-1; 8 bases are shared with TRBD2. CDR1 is LNHDA and CDR2 is SQIVND in the germline V gene (reference sequence). This CDR3 spans 16 amino acids. The trim removed 8 bases at V and 10 bases at J, leaving 19 bases unmatched. This CDR3 is CASAWGVPSGLWEQFF. In DNA form, the CDR3 reads TGTGCCAGTGCCTGGGGAGTCCCTAGCGGGCTATGGGAGCAGTTCTTC. The full variable domain, rest sourced from reference TRBV19 and TRBJ2-1, is DGGITQSPKYLFRKEGQNVTLSCEQNLNHDAMYWYRQDPGQGLRLIYYSQIVNDFQKGDIAEGYSVSREKKESFPLTVTSAQKNPTAFYLCASAWGVPSGLWEQFFGPGTRLTVL.

The rearrangement joins TRBV6-2 or TRBV6-3 to TRBJ1-5; 9 bases are shared with TRBD1. The CDR3 totals 14 residues. Germline V gives CDR1 MNHEY, CDR2 SVGEGT. Trimming at V came to 5 bases and at J to 3 bases, leaving 2 bases not matched to a gene. CDR3 DNA: TGTGCCAGCAGTCGGGACAGGGCCAATCAGCCCCAGCATTTT. It is translated as CASSRDRANQPQHF.

The chain combines TRBV24-1 with TRBJ2-5; 7 nucleotides align to TRBD1. Germline V CDR1 and CDR2: KGHDR, SFDVKD. The CDR3 length is 13 residues. The trim removed 3 bases at V and 4 bases at J, leaving 1 base unmatched. The CDR3: CATSDDRVETQYF. CDR3 bases: TGTGCCACCAGTGATGACAGGGTAGAGACCCAGTACTTC.

The gene calls are TRBV7-9 and TRBJ1-2; D remains ambiguous. The V gene's germline CDR1 is SEHNR and CDR2 FQNEAQ (reference sequence). The length of the CDR3 is 12 residues. The ends were cut back, 1 base at V and 13 bases at J, with 13 bases in the middle. CDR3 protein: CASSLGSHPCTF. CDR3 DNA: TGTGCCAGCAGCTTAGGAAGCCACCCCTGCACCTTC.

V is TRBV2 and J is TRBJ2-3; 12 bases are a match to TRBD1. This CDR3 is built from 16 residues. Germline V lookup: CDR1 SNHLY, CDR2 FYNNEI. Germline trimming cut 2 bases from V and 4 bases from J; bases unmatched to any gene: 4. CDR3 bases: TGTGCCAGCAGTGAAAGGGACAGGGGGCTCCCAGATACGCAGTATTTT. It yields the protein CASSERDRGLPDTQYF.

This clone showed up just once. As DNA, the CDR3 is TGCGCCAGCACGGTGGTAGCGGGGGGGGACGAGCAGTACTTC. It translates to CASTVVAGGDEQYF. The chain has TRBV5-1 and TRBJ2-7, with 11 bases matching TRBD2. Germline trimming cut 6 bases from V and 5 bases from J; bases unmatched to any gene: 7. Germline V CDR1 and CDR2: SGHRS, YFSETQ. There are 14 residues in the CDR3.

This sequence joins TRBV28 and TRBJ1-2; TRBD1 aligns across 9 bases. Trimming removed 5 bases from V and 2 bases from J; junction bases left unmatched: 6. This CDR3 contains 15 residues. Germline V gives CDR1 MDHEN, CDR2 SYDVKM. The CDR3, as DNA: TGTGCCAGCAGTATCACAGGGGGCCCGAACTATGGCTACACCTTC. Translated, it gives CASSITGGPNYGYTF.

The DNA for the CDR3 is TGTGCCAGCAGCTGGAGGCGGCGAGCGGGGGGCCCGAACATCATTCAGTACTTC. Its translation is CASSWRRRAGGPNIIQYF. The rearrangement joins TRBV7-4 to TRBJ2-4, with TRBD2 matching over 9 bases. CDR3 size: 18 residues. Germline V gene lookup returns CDR1 SGHVT and CDR2 SQSDAQ. J was trimmed by 9 bases and V by 4 bases; bases with no gene match: 19.

The chain links TRBV10-1 to TRBJ2-7; D is perhaps TRBD2 (5 bases). V was pared by 2 bases and J by 7 bases, with 15 bases between. Germline V gene sequence: CDR1 WNHNN, CDR2 SYGVQD (reference sequence). The CDR3 is made up of 14 amino acids. CDR3 in amino acids: CASSEGGWTREQYF. The CDR3 nucleotides read TGCGCCAGCAGTGAGGGCGGTTGGACTCGGGAGCAGTACTTC.

V usage is TRBV9 and J usage is TRBJ2-1; D might be TRBD1 (5 bases). CDR1 is SGDLS and CDR2 is YYNGEE in the germline V gene. This CDR3 contains 15 residues. Trimming cost V 0 bases and J 8 bases, with 15 bases left between them. CDR3 DNA sequence: TGTGCCAGCAGCGTAGCTTTGGGTAGGGGTCATGAGCAGTTCTTC. Translating gives CASSVALGRGHEQFF. The entire variable domain, with the rest obtained from reference TRBV9 and TRBJ2-1, is as follows: DSGVTQTPKHLITATGQRVTLRCSPRSGDLSVYWYQQSLDQGLQFLIQYYNGEERAKGNILERFSAQQFPDLHSELNLSSLELGDSALYFCASSVALGRGHEQFFGPGTRLTVL.

The rearrangement uses TRBV2 and TRBJ2-2; 11 bases agree with TRBD1. CDR1 is SNHLY, CDR2 FYNNEI, per germline. CDR3 length: 17 amino acids. The V gene end was trimmed by 4 bases and the J gene end by 5 bases; junction bases not matched to a gene: 9. Written as DNA, the CDR3 is TGTGCCAGCAGTGCGCTTCCGGGACAGGGGGTAACCGGGGAGCTGTTTTTT. As protein: CASSALPGQGVTGELFF.

The rearrangement joins TRBV24-1 to TRBJ2-3; 7 bases map to TRBD2. The trim removed 4 bases at V and 8 bases at J, leaving 5 bases unmatched. This CDR3 has 13 amino acids. Germline lookup yields CDR1 KGHDR and CDR2 SFDVKD. The CDR3 sequence: CATSDGGIPTQYF. DNA of the CDR3: TGTGCCACCAGTGACGGGGGGATCCCTACGCAGTATTTT.

The chain couples TRBV6-6 to TRBJ2-3; D is perhaps TRBD2 (6 bases). V was shortened by 0 bases and J by 5 bases, with 6 bases between the two germline ends. CDR3 length: 13 amino acids. Germline V gene data show CDR1 as MNHNY and CDR2 as SVGAGI (reference sequence). The DNA of the CDR3 is TGTGCCAGCAGTTACTCTAGCGGAGATACGCAGTATTTT. It translates to CASSYSSGDTQYF.

This clone was detected a few times. V usage is TRBV5-4 and J usage is TRBJ2-6; 8 bases fit TRBD1. V dropped 4 bases and J dropped 4; count of bases not matched to a gene: 7. This CDR3 spans 16 amino acids. The germline V gene has CDR1 SGHNT and CDR2 YYREEE (reference sequence). The CDR3 loop is CASSPGGAAGANVLTF. In DNA form, the CDR3 reads TGTGCCAGCAGCCCAGGGGGCGCGGCGGGGGCCAACGTCCTGACTTTC.

This sequence joins TRBV7-3 and TRBJ1-2; 9 positions agree with TRBD1. The CDR3 totals 13 residues. Trimming at V came to 5 bases and at J to 5 bases, leaving 3 bases not matched to a gene. CDR1 is SGHTA, CDR2 FQGTGA, per germline. In DNA, the CDR3 is TGTGCCAGCAGCCCGGACAGGGGTTATGGCTACACCTTC. The encoded protein is CASSPDRGYGYTF. Drawing the rest from reference TRBV7-3 and TRBJ1-2, the complete variable domain is GAGVSQTPSNKVTEKGKYVELRCDPISGHTALYWYRQSLGQGPEFLIYFQGTGAADDSGLPNDRFFAVRPEGSVSTLKIQRTERGDSAVYLCASSPDRGYGYTFGSGTRLTVV.

V and J are TRBV6-5 and TRBJ1-5, with D tentatively TRBD1 (5 bases). In germline, CDR1 is MNHEY, CDR2 SVGAGI. Trimming took off 8 bases at V and 3 bases at J, with 11 bases between the two ends. CDR3 length: 13 residues. The DNA of the CDR3 is TGTGCCAGCCGGGGGGGGACCAATCAGCCCCAGCATTTT. Translation: CASRGGTNQPQHF.

This CDR3 is CASSPTGPGGEQYF. CDR3 in DNA: TGTGCCAGCAGCCCGACGGGTCCTGGAGGCGAGCAGTACTTC. V usage is TRBV3-1 (or the pseudogene TRBV3-2) and J usage is TRBJ2-7, with a possible D match to TRBD2 (5 bases). In germline, CDR1 is LGHDT, CDR2 YNNKEL (reference sequence). The CDR3 loop spans 14 amino acids. Between the trimmed V and J ends, which lost 4 bases and 6 bases, there was a span of 16 bases.